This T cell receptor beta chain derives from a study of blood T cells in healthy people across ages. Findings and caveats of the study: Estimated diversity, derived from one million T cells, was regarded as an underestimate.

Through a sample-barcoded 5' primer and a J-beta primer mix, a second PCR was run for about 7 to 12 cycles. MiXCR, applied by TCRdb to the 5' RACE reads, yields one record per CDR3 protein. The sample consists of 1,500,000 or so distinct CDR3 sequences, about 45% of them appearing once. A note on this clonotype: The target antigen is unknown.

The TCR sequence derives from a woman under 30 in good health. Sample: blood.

Here the CDR3 reads CASSFQLAGDHEQFF. CDR3 nucleotides: TGTGCCAGCAGCTTCCAACTAGCGGGAGACCATGAGCAGTTCTTC. The V and J genes are TRBV13 and TRBJ2-1, with 11 bases identical to TRBD2. Germline values: CDR1 PRHDT, CDR2 FYEKMQ (reference sequence). J lost 8 bases, V lost 3 bases, and 6 bases had no gene match. This CDR3 is built from 15 residues.